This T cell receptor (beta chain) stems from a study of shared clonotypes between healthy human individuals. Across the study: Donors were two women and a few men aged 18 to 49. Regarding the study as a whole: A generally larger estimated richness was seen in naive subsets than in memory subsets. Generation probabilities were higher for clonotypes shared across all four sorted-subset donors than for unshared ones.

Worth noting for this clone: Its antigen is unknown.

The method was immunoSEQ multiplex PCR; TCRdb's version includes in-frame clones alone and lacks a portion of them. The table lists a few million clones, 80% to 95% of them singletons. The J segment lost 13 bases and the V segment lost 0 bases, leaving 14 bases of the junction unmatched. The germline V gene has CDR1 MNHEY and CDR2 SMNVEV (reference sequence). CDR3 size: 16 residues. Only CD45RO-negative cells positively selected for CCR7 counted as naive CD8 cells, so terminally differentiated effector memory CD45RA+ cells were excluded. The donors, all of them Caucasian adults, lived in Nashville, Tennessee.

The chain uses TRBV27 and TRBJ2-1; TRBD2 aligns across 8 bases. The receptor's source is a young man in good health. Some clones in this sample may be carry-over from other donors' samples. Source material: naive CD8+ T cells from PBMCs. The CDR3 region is CASSLSSLRTSRFQFF. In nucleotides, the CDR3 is TGTGCCAGCAGTTTATCGAGTCTCCGGACTAGCCGTTTTCAGTTCTTC.